Given below is one T cell receptor beta chain in context. The specificity of this receptor is unknown. No base qualities exist here, and no much larger clone lies one base off it. The donors were roughly 40 Caucasian individuals from Russia, aged roughly 6 to 100 years, who were systemically healthy. Around 10 milliliters of peripheral blood were collected from each donor into EDTA-treated Vacutainer tubes. Ficoll-Paque density-gradient centrifugation was used to isolate PBMCs, with at least 7 million per sample. Total RNA was extracted from PBMCs with Trizol reagent, with at least 5 micrograms obtained per sample. Naive CD45RAhigh/CD27high T cell percentages were measured by flow cytometry on a PBMC aliquot from every donor. This sample is drawn from a study of blood T cells in healthy people across ages (dated by TCRdb to the mid-2010s). In the study overall: In model experiments, template switching captured roughly one uniquely barcoded TCR beta cDNA molecule for every two T cells. To avoid experimental bias, donors of different ages were spread randomly across the sequencing lanes. Four age groups were formed from the donors: young (average 16 years), middle-aged (around 40), aged (about 62) and long-lived (approximately 80). Two additional independent replicas of 1 million unique cDNA reads from the same blood draw were analyzed for two donors (one aged 18 to 30 and one aged 80 or older). To track age-related changes in TCR beta repertoire diversity, the study relied on deep sequencing normalized with unique cDNA molecular identifiers. What the research found in general, with its limitations: There was a strong correlation between observed TCR beta diversity and the percentage of naive T cells measured by flow cytometry. The CMV infection status of donors was not known, potentially confounding age-related changes in expanded clonotypes. Total diversity estimates from one million sequenced T cells were considered lower bounds and underestimates. Compared with the aged group, the long-lived group had more naive CD4+ T cells, fewer expanded clones and increased TCR diversity, a pattern suggesting age selection. Bulk unsorted PBMC profiling prevented conclusive comparison of naive and antigen-experienced compartments. As age increased, observed TCR beta diversity per million T cells dropped in a roughly linear way, and a significant reduction was already evident by age roughly 36.

CDR1 DFQATT and CDR2 SNEGSKA are derived from the germline V gene (reference sequence). The CDR3 holds 13 amino acids from the cysteine to the phenylalanine. Only CDR3 DNA remains: 39 bases, in frame from the first base. V and J are trimmed by 6 bases and 1 base, and the gene matches miss 6 bases of the junction. Library generation was performed with 5' RACE. A second PCR of about 6 to 12 cycles was run with a J-beta primer mix and a sample-barcoded 5' primer. A unique molecular identifier was introduced onto each TCR beta cDNA molecule by a template-switch 5' adaptor carrying 12 random nucleotides. At least 3 million CDR3-containing paired-end reads were obtained from each sample. First-strand cDNA was synthesized from all RNA with the Mint cDNA synthesis kit, primed by a TRBC-specific oligonucleotide. All cDNA was treated with uracil-DNA glycosylase and then went through a first 18-cycle PCR with the universal primers M1SS and BC2_uni_R. As for how the authors treated the data: Normalization of each sample was performed by random selection of 1 million high-quality reads, each carrying a distinct molecular identifier. Instead of being binned into consensus sequences, reads with shared molecular identifiers were discarded. MiTCR, run with a Q25 quality threshold and the strictest error-elimination algorithm, handled CDR3 identification, clonotype clustering and error correction. A nonparametric unseen species model using Euler transformation provided a lower-bound estimate of total TCR beta diversity. TCRdb took the public reads, trimmed them with fastp at Q25, ran MiXCR for clone calling and kept in-frame beta chains. Identical CDR3 proteins give one entry, which carries the most common genes and DNA. The authors' filters were not applied to this entry. This sample gives roughly 1.9 million distinct CDR3 sequences in total; about two fifths of them show up just once. 23% of the sample is taken by the ten largest.

This clonotype originated in a human donor in good health. The sequenced sample consisted of blood. Rearrangement joined TRBV20-1 to TRBJ2-7; 7 of the junction bases match TRBD2. The CDR3 corresponds to CSASRGLSYEQYF. The DNA reads as follows: TGCAGTGCGTCGCGGGGGTTGTCCTACGAGCAGTACTTC.